This T cell receptor beta chain appears in the sequencing data of a study of blood T cell repertoires in COVID-19. Study at large: Sample material is recorded as cDNA or gDNA derived from T cells, B-cell-depleted T cells, or PBMCs.

Per the authors' pipeline: Reference gene primer amplification gave estimated nucleated cell counts. Method: immunoSEQ multiplex PCR; TCRdb's copy keeps in-frame clones and lacks some. V, J and clone size were drawn from that table, and D and trimming were deduced from the DNA. The sample lists about 190,000 clones; approximately 90% were seen once. The V segment lost 2 bases and the J segment 10 bases; nucleotides outside the gene matches: 9. The length of the CDR3 is 14 residues. Germline lookup yields CDR1 SGHTA and CDR2 FQGNSA. What was sequenced was peripheral blood. The TCR originated in a woman in her 40s who had recovered from COVID-19. The chain links TRBV7-2 to TRBJ1-1; TRBD1 matches at 8 bases. This CDR3 reads CASSLHQGAMIAFF. As DNA, the CDR3 is TGTGCCAGCAGCTTACACCAGGGGGCAATGATAGCTTTCTTT.